This entry lists 30 T cell receptor beta chains sequenced from one sample in a study of T cell changes during pregnancy in multiple sclerosis. Generated by immunoSEQ multiplex PCR, the TCRdb table keeps only in-frame clones and is missing some. The sample lists 70,000 or so clones; around 90% were seen once. The material was CD4+ T cells from peripheral blood mononuclear cells, obtained after pregnancy. These receptors were obtained from a female donor with multiple sclerosis, enrolled in a pregnancy study.

The chain employs TRBV6-5 and TRBJ1-1; D gene unclear. The germline CDR1 and CDR2 sequences are MNHEY and SVGAGI. Trimming stripped 0 bases from V and 1 base from J, with 9 bases between. The CDR3 is 15 amino acids. This CDR3 is CASSYSRGGNTEAFF. The CDR3 DNA sequence: TGTGCCAGCAGTTACTCGAGAGGCGGGAACACTGAAGCTTTCTTT.

This chain uses TRBV7-2 with TRBJ2-5; maybe TRBD2 (5 bases). The V and J ends lost 1 base and 3 bases respectively, with 9 bases between them. The V gene's germline CDR1 is SGHTA and CDR2 FQGNSA. The CDR3 has 14 amino acids. CDR3 sequence: CASSLGLAKETQYF. For the CDR3, the DNA is TGTGCCAGCAGCTTAGGTCTAGCTAAAGAGACCCAGTACTTC.

This chain connects TRBV2 to TRBJ1-3; maybe TRBD1 (6 bases). Germline V gene data show CDR1 as SNHLY and CDR2 as FYNNEI. This CDR3 has 16 amino acids. Trimming took off 4 bases at V and 0 bases at J, with 13 bases between the two ends. The CDR3 sequence is CASSVGTSSSGNTIYF. In DNA form, the CDR3 reads TGTGCCAGCAGTGTGGGGACATCCAGCTCTGGAAACACCATATATTTT.

The chain couples TRBV19 to TRBJ2-1; 12 bases fit TRBD2. CDR1 and CDR2 (germline): LNHDA, SQIVND (reference sequence). After removal of 6 bases from V and 4 bases from J, the junction contained 4 bases not matched to a gene. The CDR3 is 15 amino acids. The CDR3 bases are TGTGCCAGTAGGGGAGGACTAGCGGGATACAATGAGCAGTTCTTC. This gives the protein CASRGGLAGYNEQFF.

This sequence joins TRBV4-1 and TRBJ1-4; TRBD1 matches at 8 bases. CDR1 is MGHRA and CDR2 is YSYEKL in the germline V gene. The CDR3 sequence is 16 residues long. V dropped 3 bases and J dropped 7; count of bases not matched to a gene: 10. CDR3 loop: CASSQAPGQAREKLFF. CDR3 bases: TGCGCCAGCAGCCAGGCCCCGGGACAGGCGCGTGAAAAACTGTTTTTT.

The CDR3 region is CASSERRNRGYEQYF. CDR3 in DNA: TGTGCCAGCAGTGAAAGACGTAACAGGGGGTACGAGCAGTACTTC. The chain joins TRBV6-1 to TRBJ2-7; 8 bases line up with TRBD1. The CDR3 consists of 15 residues. The germline CDR1 and CDR2 sequences are MNHNS and SASEGT. The V segment lost 2 bases and the J segment 4 bases; nucleotides outside the gene matches: 7.

The gene calls are TRBV6-6 and TRBJ2-3, with D possibly matching TRBD2 (7 bases). Deletions cut 0 bases from V and 5 bases from J, with 15 bases between. The CDR3 runs to 16 residues. CDR1 is MNHNY, CDR2 SVGAGI, per germline (reference sequence). The CDR3 DNA is TGTGCCAGCAGTTACTCGCTCCGGGGGGCGGTAGATACGCAGTATTTT. It translates to CASSYSLRGAVDTQYF.

The chain recombines TRBV7-2 with TRBJ1-1; 8 bases are a match to TRBD1. The CDR3 covers 14 residues. Trimming at V came to 5 bases and at J to 4 bases, leaving 6 bases not matched to a gene. Per germline, CDR1 SGHTA and CDR2 FQGNSA. CDR3 DNA sequence: TGTGCCAGCAGCCAGGGACAGGCGCCCACTGAAGCTTTCTTT. It specifies CASSQGQAPTEAFF.

The chain has TRBV30 and TRBJ2-3; TRBD1 is a possible D gene (5 bases). The CDR3 has 13 residues. V lost 2 bases and J 4 bases, leaving 10 bases between the germline ends. Germline CDR1 reads GTSNPN; CDR2 reads SVGIG (reference sequence). The CDR3 sequence: CAWSQGLADTQYF. In DNA form, the CDR3 reads TGTGCCTGGAGTCAGGGATTAGCAGATACGCAGTATTTT. Combining the CDR3 with reference TRBV30 and TRBJ2-3 gives the whole variable domain SQTIHQWPATLVQPVGSPLSLECTVEGTSNPNLYWYRQAAGRGLQLLFYSVGIGQISSEVPQNLSASRPQDRQFILSSKKLLLSDSGFYLCAWSQGLADTQYFGPGTRLTVL.

The rearrangement links TRBV10-3 to TRBJ2-5; TRBD2 matches at 9 bases. CDR3 length equals 15 residues. The germline gives CDR1 ENHRY, CDR2 SYGVKD. V shed 10 bases, J shed 1 base, and the junction held 10 bases outside the gene matches. CDR3 DNA: TGTGCCACCAGGGAGCCGGGACTAGCCCAAGAGACCCAGTACTTC. This encodes CATREPGLAQETQYF.

The chain links TRBV18 to TRBJ1-5, with 8 bases fitting TRBD1. The germline gives CDR1 KGHSH, CDR2 LQKENI. Trimming removed 4 bases from V and 2 bases from J; junction bases left unmatched: 4. This CDR3 is 15 amino acids long. The CDR3 sequence: CASSLDRAGNQPQHF. CDR3 in DNA: TGTGCCAGCTCACTGGACAGGGCCGGCAATCAGCCCCAGCATTTT.

The V gene is TRBV4-2, the J gene TRBJ2-7; 8 bases agree with TRBD1. V trimming: 1 base; J trimming: 4 bases; junction bases outside the gene matches: 9. Germline V CDR1 and CDR2: LGHNA, YNFKEQ. This CDR3 comprises 16 residues. The CDR3 loop is CASSQARDRPLYEQYF. As DNA, the CDR3 is TGTGCCAGCAGCCAAGCGCGGGACAGGCCCTTGTACGAGCAGTACTTC.

The chain is built from TRBV5-8 and TRBJ1-4, with 7 bases aligning to TRBD1. Germline V lookup: CDR1 SGHTS, CDR2 YDEGEE. The CDR3 spans 15 residues. The trim removed 4 bases at V and 8 bases at J, leaving 11 bases unmatched. Here the CDR3 DNA reads TGTGCCAGCAGCCCACGACAGGGATGGGACGAAAAACTGTTTTTT. Translated: CASSPRQGWDEKLFF.

This chain connects TRBV7-8 to TRBJ1-5, with 10 bases fitting TRBD1. This CDR3 comprises 16 residues. J was trimmed by 6 bases and V by 5 bases; bases with no gene match: 10. Germline V gives CDR1 SGHVS, CDR2 FQNEAQ. The CDR3 nucleotides read TGTGCCAGCAGCGCCAGACAGGGGGCGGGGGGTCAGCCCCAGCATTTT. This encodes CASSARQGAGGQPQHF.

The chain has TRBV6-8 and TRBJ1-4; 9 positions agree with TRBD1. The V and J ends lost 6 bases and 8 bases, in that order; junction bases with no gene match: 10. The CDR3 extends over 15 amino acids. Germline CDR1 MNHGY, CDR2 SAAAGT. CDR3 DNA: TGTGCCAGCAGCTCACAACAGGGGGCCAGGGAAAAACTGTTTTTT. Encoded protein: CASSSQQGAREKLFF.

This sequence joins TRBV5-1 and TRBJ2-7, with 15 nucleotides matching TRBD2. The length of the CDR3 is 17 residues. The V and J ends lost 4 bases and 5 bases, in that order; junction bases with no gene match: 10. The germline V gene has CDR1 SGHRS and CDR2 YFSETQ. The CDR3 coding sequence is TGCGCCAGCAGCCTTAGGGGACTAGCGGGAGGAAATGACGAGCAGTACTTC. Amino acids: CASSLRGLAGGNDEQYF.

The J gene is TRBJ1-5, the V gene TRBV4-2; D remains ambiguous. Trimming removed 0 bases from V and 7 bases from J, with 13 bases in between. CDR1 is LGHNA and CDR2 is YNFKEQ in the germline V gene. This CDR3 region has 15 residues. This CDR3 reads CASSQEGREGQPQHF. The CDR3 nucleotides read TGTGCCAGCAGCCAAGAAGGGAGGGAAGGGCAGCCCCAGCATTTT.

The chain has TRBV5-4 and TRBJ1-4; D possibly corresponds to TRBD1 (6 bases). The CDR3 extends over 13 amino acids. CDR1 is SGHNT and CDR2 is YYREEE in the germline V gene (reference sequence). Trimming took off 2 bases at V and 7 bases at J, with 9 bases between the two ends. The CDR3 region has the DNA TGTGCCAGCAGCTTCGGGGGGGCTGAAAAACTGTTTTTT. Translation gives CASSFGGAEKLFF.

The V and J genes are TRBV15 and TRBJ2-7, with D maybe TRBD2 (5 bases). This CDR3 has 15 amino acids. CDR1 is LNHNV, CDR2 YYDKDF, per germline (reference sequence). The V gene lost 1 base and the J gene lost 6 bases, with 16 bases spanning the gap. The CDR3 DNA reads TGTGCCACCAGCAGAGGAGGGCTACGGTGGAGCGAGCAGTACTTC. Residues: CATSRGGLRWSEQYF.

This chain uses TRBV11-1 with TRBJ1-1; 10 nucleotides align to TRBD1. The V gene's germline CDR1 is SGHAT and CDR2 FQDESV (reference sequence). V was clipped by 3 bases and J by 11 bases; unmatched bases: 3. The CDR3 is 12 residues long. Here the CDR3 DNA reads TGTGCCAGCAGCTTGGACAGGGGGAGGGCTTTCTTT. Its translation: CASSLDRGRAFF.

The chain is built from TRBV10-3 and TRBJ1-1, with TRBD1 as a possible D gene (5 bases). Trimming took off 6 bases at V and 1 base at J, with 9 bases between the two ends. The CDR3 extends over 13 amino acids. In germline, CDR1 is ENHRY, CDR2 SYGVKD. The DNA for the CDR3 is TGTGCCATCAGGCAGACAGAGAACACTGAAGCTTTCTTT. This gives the protein CAIRQTENTEAFF.

The J gene is TRBJ2-7, the V gene TRBV6-6; D is perhaps TRBD1 (5 bases). The CDR3 totals 16 residues. Trimming took off 0 bases at V and 5 bases at J, with 17 bases between the two ends. Germline lookup yields CDR1 MNHNY and CDR2 SVGAGI (reference sequence). For the CDR3, the DNA is TGTGCCAGCAGTTACTCGATTGGTCCAGGGCGCGACGAGCAGTACTTC. This encodes CASSYSIGPGRDEQYF.

The chain combines TRBV4-1 with TRBJ2-1; 14 bases line up with TRBD2. Germline assignment: CDR1 MGHRA and CDR2 YSYEKL. The V gene end was trimmed by 1 base and the J gene end by 9 bases; junction bases not matched to a gene: 11. The CDR3 is 18 amino acids. The CDR3 DNA reads TGCGCCAGCAGCCAAGTCTTACAGACTAGCGGGAGGGCCGTTGAGCAGTTCTTC. Translated, it gives CASSQVLQTSGRAVEQFF.

The J gene is TRBJ2-5, the V gene TRBV5-4, with 8 bases fitting TRBD1. After removal of 4 bases from V and 6 bases from J, the junction contained 5 bases not matched to a gene. The CDR3 is 13 amino acids. Germline CDR1 reads SGHNT; CDR2 reads YYREEE (reference sequence). For the CDR3, the DNA is TGTGCCAGCAGCCTCTGGACAGGGCAGACCCAGTACTTC. Residues: CASSLWTGQTQYF.

J is TRBJ2-2 and V is TRBV9; D possibly corresponds to TRBD1 (6 bases). CDR3 length: 14 residues. CDR1 is SGDLS and CDR2 is YYNGEE in the germline V gene. The V end was cut by 4 bases, the J end by 3 bases, with 10 bases between. The CDR3 loop is CASSQTGYTGELFF. CDR3 nucleotides: TGTGCCAGCAGCCAAACAGGGTACACCGGGGAGCTGTTTTTT.

The V gene is TRBV11-2, the J gene TRBJ2-5; 12 nucleotides align to TRBD2. The CDR3 consists of 16 residues. Germline V gives CDR1 SGHAT, CDR2 FQNNGV. Trimming removed 5 bases from V and 3 bases from J; junction bases left unmatched: 7. The CDR3 loop reads CASSLLGLAGKETQYF. In DNA, the CDR3 is TGTGCCAGCAGCCTCCTTGGACTAGCGGGGAAAGAGACCCAGTACTTC.

V gene TRBV2 combines with J gene TRBJ1-4; 9 bases line up with TRBD1. Unmatched junction bases numbered 3, after V lost 5 bases and J lost 8 bases. This CDR3 is 13 amino acids long. In germline, CDR1 is SNHLY, CDR2 FYNNEI. In DNA form, the CDR3 reads TGTGCCAGCAGTCAGGACAGGGGAGAAAAACTGTTTTTT. It translates to CASSQDRGEKLFF.

The chain carries TRBV9 and TRBJ2-1; TRBD2 might be the D (5 bases). Trimming removed 0 bases from V and 3 bases from J, with 10 bases in between. This CDR3 has 15 residues. Germline loops: CDR1 SGDLS, CDR2 YYNGEE. The CDR3 DNA sequence: TGTGCCAGCAGCGTAGACGGGGTGCGCTACAATGAGCAGTTCTTC. Translated, it gives CASSVDGVRYNEQFF.

The sample holds one count of this clone. The chain is built from TRBV18 and TRBJ2-3, with 15 bases identical to TRBD2. Per the germline V gene, CDR1 is KGHSH and CDR2 is LQKENI. The V and J ends lost 3 bases and 4 bases, in that order; junction bases with no gene match: 8. CDR3 length: 18 residues. The CDR3 spells CASSPQGLAGGFADTQYF. CDR3 nucleotides: TGTGCCAGCTCACCTCAGGGACTAGCGGGAGGTTTCGCAGATACGCAGTATTTT.

The chain joins TRBV5-4 to TRBJ2-5; D perhaps matches TRBD1 (5 bases). CDR3 length: 14 amino acids. Trimming cost V 1 base and J 3 bases, with 10 bases left between them. Looked up from germline, CDR1 is SGHNT and CDR2 is YYREEE (reference sequence). The CDR3 DNA follows: TGTGCCAGCAGCTTGCAAGGCAGGGAAGAGACCCAGTACTTC. It specifies CASSLQGREETQYF.